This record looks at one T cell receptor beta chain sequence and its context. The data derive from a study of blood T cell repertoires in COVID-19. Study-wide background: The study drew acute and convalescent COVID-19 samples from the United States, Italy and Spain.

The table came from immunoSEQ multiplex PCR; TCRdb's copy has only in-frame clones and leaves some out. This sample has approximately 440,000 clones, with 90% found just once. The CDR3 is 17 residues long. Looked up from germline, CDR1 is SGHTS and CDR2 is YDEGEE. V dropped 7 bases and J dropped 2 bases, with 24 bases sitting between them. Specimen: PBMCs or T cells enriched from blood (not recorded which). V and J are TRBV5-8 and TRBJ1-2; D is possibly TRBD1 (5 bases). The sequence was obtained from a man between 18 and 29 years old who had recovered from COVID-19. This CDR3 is CASDMKGSPLSNYGYTF. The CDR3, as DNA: TGTGCCAGCGACATGAAGGGGTCACCCCTTTCCAACTATGGCTACACCTTC.